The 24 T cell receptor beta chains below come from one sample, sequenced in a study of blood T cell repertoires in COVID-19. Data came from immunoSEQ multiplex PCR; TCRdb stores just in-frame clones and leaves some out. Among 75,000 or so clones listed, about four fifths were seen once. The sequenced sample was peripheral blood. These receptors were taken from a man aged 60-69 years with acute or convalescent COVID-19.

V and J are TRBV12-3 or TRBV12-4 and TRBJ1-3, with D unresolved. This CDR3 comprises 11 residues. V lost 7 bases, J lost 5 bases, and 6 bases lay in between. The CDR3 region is CASTNRNTIYF. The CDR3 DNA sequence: TGTGCCAGCACCAACAGAAACACCATATATTTT.

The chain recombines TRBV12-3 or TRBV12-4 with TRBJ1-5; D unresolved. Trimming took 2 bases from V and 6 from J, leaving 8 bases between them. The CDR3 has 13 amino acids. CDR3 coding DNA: TGTGCCAGCAGTTTACTTTCGGGTCAGCCCCAGCATTTT. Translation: CASSLLSGQPQHF.

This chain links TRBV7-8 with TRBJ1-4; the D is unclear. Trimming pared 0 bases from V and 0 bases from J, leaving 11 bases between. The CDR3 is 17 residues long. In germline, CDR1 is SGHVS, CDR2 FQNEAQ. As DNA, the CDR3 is TGTGCCAGCAGCTTAGCGTCGCAGGCCGCAACTAATGAAAAACTGTTTTTT. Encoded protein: CASSLASQAATNEKLFF.

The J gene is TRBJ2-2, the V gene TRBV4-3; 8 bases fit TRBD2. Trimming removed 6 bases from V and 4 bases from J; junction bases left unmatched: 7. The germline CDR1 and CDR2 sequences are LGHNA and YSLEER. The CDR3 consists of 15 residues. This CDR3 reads CASRISGIVTGELFF. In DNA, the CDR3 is TGCGCCAGCAGAATTAGCGGGATCGTCACCGGGGAGCTGTTTTTT.

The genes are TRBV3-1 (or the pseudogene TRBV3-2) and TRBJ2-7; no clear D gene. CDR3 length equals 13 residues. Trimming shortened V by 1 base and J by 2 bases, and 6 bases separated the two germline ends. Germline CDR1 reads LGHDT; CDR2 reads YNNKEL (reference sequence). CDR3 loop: CASSQGTAYEQYF. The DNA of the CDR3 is TGTGCCAGCAGCCAAGGCACAGCCTACGAGCAGTACTTC.

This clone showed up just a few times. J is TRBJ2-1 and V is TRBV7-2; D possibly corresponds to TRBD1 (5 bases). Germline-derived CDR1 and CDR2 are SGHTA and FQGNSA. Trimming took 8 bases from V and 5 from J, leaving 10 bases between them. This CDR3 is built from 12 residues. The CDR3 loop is CASGVRDNEQFF. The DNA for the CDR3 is TGTGCCAGCGGGGTCAGGGACAATGAGCAGTTCTTC. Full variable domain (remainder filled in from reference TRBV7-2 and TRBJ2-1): GAGVSQSPSNKVTEKGKDVELRCDPISGHTALYWYRQSLGQGLEFLIYFQGNSAPDKSGLPSDRFSAERTGGSVSTLTIQRTQQEDSAVYLCASGVRDNEQFFGPGTRLTVL.

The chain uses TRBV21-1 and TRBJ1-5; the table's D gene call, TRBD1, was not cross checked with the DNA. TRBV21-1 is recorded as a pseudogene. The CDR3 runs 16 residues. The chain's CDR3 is CASSKLGTVINQPQHF. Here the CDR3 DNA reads TGTGCCAGCAGCAAATTGGGGACAGTGATCAATCAGCCCCAGCATTTT.

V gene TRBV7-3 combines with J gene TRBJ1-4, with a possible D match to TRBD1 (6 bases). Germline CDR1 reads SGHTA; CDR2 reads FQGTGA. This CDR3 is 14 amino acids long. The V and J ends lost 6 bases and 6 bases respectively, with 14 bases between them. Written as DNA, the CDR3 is TGTGCCAGCAGTCGGACTTCAGGGGATGAAAAACTGTTTTTT. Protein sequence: CASSRTSGDEKLFF. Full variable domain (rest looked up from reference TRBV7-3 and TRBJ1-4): GAGVSQTPSNKVTEKGKYVELRCDPISGHTALYWYRQSLGQGPEFLIYFQGTGAADDSGLPNDRFFAVRPEGSVSTLKIQRTERGDSAVYLCASSRTSGDEKLFFGSGTQLSVL.

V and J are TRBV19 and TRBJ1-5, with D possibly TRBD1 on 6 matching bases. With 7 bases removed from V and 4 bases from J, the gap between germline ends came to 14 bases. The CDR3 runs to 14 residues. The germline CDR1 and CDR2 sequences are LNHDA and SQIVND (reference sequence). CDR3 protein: CASTTRGGNQPQHF. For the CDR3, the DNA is TGTGCCAGTACTACGAGGGGGGGAAATCAGCCCCAGCATTTT.

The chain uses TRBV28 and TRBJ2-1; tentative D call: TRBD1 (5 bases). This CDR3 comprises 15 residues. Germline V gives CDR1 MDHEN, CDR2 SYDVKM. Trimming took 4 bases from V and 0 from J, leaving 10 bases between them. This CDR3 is CASSSLGVSYNEQFF. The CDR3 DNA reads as TGTGCCAGCAGTTCCCTAGGGGTCTCCTACAATGAGCAGTTCTTC.

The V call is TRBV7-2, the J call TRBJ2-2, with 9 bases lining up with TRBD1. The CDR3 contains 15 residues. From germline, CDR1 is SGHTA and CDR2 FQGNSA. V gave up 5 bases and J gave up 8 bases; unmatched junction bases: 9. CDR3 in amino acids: CASSTPGTGKGELFF. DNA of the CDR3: TGTGCCAGCAGCACTCCCGGGACAGGGAAGGGGGAGCTGTTTTTT.

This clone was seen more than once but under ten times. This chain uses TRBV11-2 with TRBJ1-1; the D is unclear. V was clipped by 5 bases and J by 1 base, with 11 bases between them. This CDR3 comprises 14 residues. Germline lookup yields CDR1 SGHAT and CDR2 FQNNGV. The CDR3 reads CASSQRYRNTEAFF. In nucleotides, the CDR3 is TGTGCCAGCAGCCAAAGGTACAGGAACACTGAAGCTTTCTTT.

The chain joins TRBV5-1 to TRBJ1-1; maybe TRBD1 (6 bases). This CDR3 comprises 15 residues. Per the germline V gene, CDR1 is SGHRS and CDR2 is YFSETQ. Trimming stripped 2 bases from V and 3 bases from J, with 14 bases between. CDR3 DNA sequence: TGCGCCAGCAGCTTTACGGGGGGCCCTGACACTGAAGCTTTCTTT. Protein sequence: CASSFTGGPDTEAFF.

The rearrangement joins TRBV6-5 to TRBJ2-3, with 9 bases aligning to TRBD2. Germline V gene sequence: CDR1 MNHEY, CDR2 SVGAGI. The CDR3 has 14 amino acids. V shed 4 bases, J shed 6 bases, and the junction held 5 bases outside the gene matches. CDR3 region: CASSSSGTTDTQYF. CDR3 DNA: TGTGCCAGCAGTTCTAGCGGGACTACGGATACGCAGTATTTT.

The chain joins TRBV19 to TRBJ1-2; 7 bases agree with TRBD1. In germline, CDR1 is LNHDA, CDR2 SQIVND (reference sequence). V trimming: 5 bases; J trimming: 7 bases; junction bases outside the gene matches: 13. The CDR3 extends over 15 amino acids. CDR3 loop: CASSYPRQGEIGYTF. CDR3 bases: TGTGCCAGTAGTTACCCTAGACAGGGTGAAATTGGCTACACCTTC.

The chain's CDR3 is CATSREGQGADEQYF. CDR3 in DNA: TGTGCCACCAGCAGAGAGGGGCAGGGGGCGGACGAGCAGTACTTC. V is TRBV15 and J is TRBJ2-7; the match to TRBD1 covers 8 bases. J gave up 5 bases and V 0 bases, and 6 bases lay outside the gene matches. The length of the CDR3 is 15 residues. Germline-derived CDR1 and CDR2 are LNHNV and YYDKDF (reference sequence).

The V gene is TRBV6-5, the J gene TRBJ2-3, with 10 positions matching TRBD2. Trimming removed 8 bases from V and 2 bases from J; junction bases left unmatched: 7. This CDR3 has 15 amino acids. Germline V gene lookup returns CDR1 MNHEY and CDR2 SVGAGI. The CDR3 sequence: CASGRTSGDTDTQYF. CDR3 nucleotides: TGTGCCAGCGGGCGGACTAGCGGAGACACAGATACGCAGTATTTT.

CDR3 coding DNA: TGTGCCACCAGTTTAAACAATGAGCAGTTCTTC. This translates into CATSLNNEQFF. The V call is TRBV24-1, the J call TRBJ2-1; no firm D call. With 6 bases removed from V and 5 bases from J, the gap between germline ends came to 4 bases. There are 11 residues in the CDR3. Per the germline V gene, CDR1 is KGHDR and CDR2 is SFDVKD.

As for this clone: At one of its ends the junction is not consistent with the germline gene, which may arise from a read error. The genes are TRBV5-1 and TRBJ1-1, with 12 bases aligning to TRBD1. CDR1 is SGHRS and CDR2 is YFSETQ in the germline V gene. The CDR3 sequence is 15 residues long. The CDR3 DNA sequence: TGCGCCAGCAGTTTGGGACAGGGGGCTGTCACTGAAGCTTTCTTT. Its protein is CASSLGQGAVTEAFF.

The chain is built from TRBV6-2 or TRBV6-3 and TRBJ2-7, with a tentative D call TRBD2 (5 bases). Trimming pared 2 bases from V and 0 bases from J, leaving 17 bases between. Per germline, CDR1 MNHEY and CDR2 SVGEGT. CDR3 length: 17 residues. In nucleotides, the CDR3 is TGTGCCAGCAGTTACACCGATGTCAGAGGGAGCTCCTACGAGCAGTACTTC. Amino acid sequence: CASSYTDVRGSSYEQYF.

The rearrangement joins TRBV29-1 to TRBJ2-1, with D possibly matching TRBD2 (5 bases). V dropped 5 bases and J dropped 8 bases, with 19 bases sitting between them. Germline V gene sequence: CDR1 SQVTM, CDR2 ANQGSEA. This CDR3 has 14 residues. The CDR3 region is CSVHRRLGVDEQFF. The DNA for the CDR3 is TGCAGCGTTCACCGAAGACTCGGGGTGGATGAGCAGTTCTTC.

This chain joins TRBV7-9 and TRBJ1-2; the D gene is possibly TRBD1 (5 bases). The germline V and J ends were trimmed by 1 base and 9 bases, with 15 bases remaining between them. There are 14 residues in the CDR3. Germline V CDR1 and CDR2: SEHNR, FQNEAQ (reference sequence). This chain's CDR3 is CASSLEGQGWSYTF. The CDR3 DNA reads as TGTGCCAGCAGCTTAGAGGGCCAGGGTTGGAGCTACACCTTC.

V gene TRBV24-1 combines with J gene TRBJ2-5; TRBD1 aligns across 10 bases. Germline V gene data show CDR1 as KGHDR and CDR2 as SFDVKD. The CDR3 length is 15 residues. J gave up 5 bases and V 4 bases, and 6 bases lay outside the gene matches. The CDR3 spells CATSEGDRGGETQYF. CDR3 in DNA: TGTGCCACCAGTGAGGGGGACAGGGGAGGGGAGACCCAGTACTTC.

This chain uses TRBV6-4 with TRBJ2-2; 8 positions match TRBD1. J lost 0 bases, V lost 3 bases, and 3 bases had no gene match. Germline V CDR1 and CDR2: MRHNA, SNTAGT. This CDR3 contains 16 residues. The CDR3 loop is CASSETGQANTGELFF. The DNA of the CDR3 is TGTGCCAGCAGTGAAACGGGACAGGCGAACACCGGGGAGCTGTTTTTT.